This paragraph covers one T cell receptor beta chain sequence. The data originate from a study of blood T cell repertoires in COVID-19. In the study overall: PBMCs, B-cell-depleted T cells, or T cells were the source of the cDNA or gDNA that made up the material.

The repertoire was sequenced with immunoSEQ multiplex PCR; TCRdb's copy has only in-frame clones and lacks some. The data hold 70,000 or so clones, with roughly 85% observed a single time. V dropped 5 bases and J dropped 8; count of bases not matched to a gene: 7. From germline, CDR1 is SGHTA and CDR2 FQGNSA. The CDR3 loop spans 15 amino acids. The sequenced sample was peripheral blood. The source of this sequence is a woman at least 80 years old with acute or convalescent COVID-19. The gene calls are TRBV7-2 and TRBJ2-1, with TRBD2 matching 12 bases. CDR3 in DNA: TGTGCCAGCAGCCTACGGACTAGCGGGAACTATGAGCAGTTCTTC. Residues: CASSLRTSGNYEQFF.